This TCR beta chain was recorded in a study of cytomegalovirus exposure and HLA in healthy donors. V lost 2 bases and J 5 bases, leaving 9 bases between the germline ends. The CDR3 covers 13 residues. Germline V gene sequence: CDR1 MDHEN, CDR2 SYDVKM. About this clone: As yet, its antigen is unknown.

Primers included in the PCR were 60 Vbeta and 13 Jbeta primers. TCRdb's copy holds only in-frame clones and misses some; the assay was immunoSEQ multiplex PCR. The data show 65,000 to 85,000 clones, and the top ten clones hold 2% to 3%. Study observations and caveats: A later analysis by the authors found several of the most significant clusters apparently linked to common viral pathogens.

This receptor was taken from a female donor in good health and CMV-seropositive. Sequencing was carried out using PBMCs. The chain links TRBV28 to TRBJ1-1; no clear D. The CDR3 DNA follows: TGTGCCAGCAGTTTAGAGGAGGAGACTGAAGCTTTCTTT. It specifies CASSLEEETEAFF. Full variable domain (rest looked up from reference TRBV28 and TRBJ1-1): DVKVTQSSRYLVKRTGEKVFLECVQDMDHENMFWYRQDPGLGLRLIYFSYDVKMKEKGDIPEGYSVSREKKERFSLILESASTNQTSMYLCASSLEEETEAFFGQGTRLTVV.